These 12 T cell receptor beta chains came from one sample sequenced in a study of blood T cell repertoires in COVID-19. The protocol was immunoSEQ multiplex PCR, while the TCRdb copy is restricted to in-frame clones and leaves out a portion. The repertoire includes 200,000 to 300,000 clones, about 81% of them detected once, and over 10% sits in the top ten. Material for sequencing was peripheral blood. The receptors derive from a woman aged 55 to 70 with active or convalescent COVID-19.

The chain links TRBV3-1 (or the pseudogene TRBV3-2) to TRBJ2-1; D may be TRBD2 (5 bases). The CDR3 loop spans 13 amino acids. In germline, CDR1 is LGHDT, CDR2 YNNKEL (reference sequence). V lost 8 bases and J 3 bases, leaving 11 bases between the germline ends. CDR3 protein: CASPGVSYNEQFF. The CDR3 DNA follows: TGTGCCAGCCCCGGGGTCAGCTACAATGAGCAGTTCTTC.

The chain carries TRBV10-3 and TRBJ1-4; 7 nucleotides agree with TRBD1. Germline values: CDR1 ENHRY, CDR2 SYGVKD. Trimming at V came to 8 bases and at J to 8 bases, leaving 8 bases not matched to a gene. This CDR3 has 13 amino acids. The CDR3 protein is CAISTGSWEKLFF. CDR3 DNA sequence: TGTGCCATCTCGACAGGGAGTTGGGAAAAACTGTTTTTT.

This rearrangement joins TRBV29-1 to TRBJ1-2, with 11 bases matching TRBD1. The CDR3 consists of 13 residues. V was pared by 4 bases and J by 3 bases, with 1 base of the junction left unmatched. Germline CDR1 is SQVTM and CDR2 is ANQGSEA. The DNA of the CDR3 is TGCAGCGTTGGGACAGGGGGCGACTATGGCTACACCTTC. It translates to CSVGTGGDYGYTF.

The chain joins TRBV9 to TRBJ2-3; TRBD2 aligns across 8 bases. The trim removed 2 bases at V and 0 bases at J, leaving 8 bases unmatched. Germline CDR1 reads SGDLS; CDR2 reads YYNGEE. The CDR3 totals 17 residues. DNA of the CDR3: TGTGCCAGCAGCGTGGGGACTAGTCCGATTAGCACAGATACGCAGTATTTT. The encoded protein is CASSVGTSPISTDTQYF.

The gene calls are TRBV2 and TRBJ1-2; D unclear. Germline V gene sequence: CDR1 SNHLY, CDR2 FYNNEI. The V and J ends lost 8 bases and 2 bases respectively, with 9 bases between them. This CDR3 region has 12 residues. CDR3 in amino acids: CASGAENYGYTF. In DNA form, the CDR3 reads TGTGCCAGCGGTGCGGAGAACTATGGCTACACCTTC.

The V gene is TRBV25-1, the J gene TRBJ1-2; 9 bases match TRBD1. After removal of 11 bases from V and 0 bases from J, the junction contained 7 bases not matched to a gene. This CDR3 region has 14 residues. Germline V gene data show CDR1 as MGHDK and CDR2 as SYGVNS. CDR3 residues: CAASRTGANYGYTF. The CDR3 bases are TGTGCCGCCAGTCGGACAGGGGCTAACTATGGCTACACCTTC.

This chain connects TRBV5-1 to TRBJ1-6, with TRBD1 matching over 10 bases. Germline assignment: CDR1 SGHRS and CDR2 YFSETQ. The CDR3 runs to 15 residues. Unmatched junction bases numbered 8, after V lost 7 bases and J lost 7 bases. In nucleotides, the CDR3 is TGCGCCAGCGCCTCCGGGACAGGGGACAATTCACCCCTCCACTTT. It yields the protein CASASGTGDNSPLHF.

V is TRBV18 and J is TRBJ1-1, with 8 bases matching TRBD1. J gave up 6 bases and V 3 bases, and 6 bases lay outside the gene matches. There are 14 residues in the CDR3. Germline CDR1 reads KGHSH; CDR2 reads LQKENI. CDR3 residues: CASSPLDRGPEAFF. The CDR3 nucleotides read TGTGCCAGCTCACCGCTAGACAGGGGCCCTGAAGCTTTCTTT. Using reference TRBV18 and TRBJ1-1 for the parts outside the CDR3, the full variable domain is NAGVMQNPRHLVRRRGQEARLRCSPMKGHSHVYWYRQLPEEGLKFMVYLQKENIIDESGMPKERFSAEFPKEGPSILRIQQVVRGDSAAYFCASSPLDRGPEAFFGQGTRLTVV.

The rearrangement joins TRBV6-2 or TRBV6-3 to TRBJ1-2, with D unclear. Germline V CDR1 and CDR2: MNHEY, SVGEGT. The CDR3 runs to 13 residues. The V and J ends lost 2 bases and 3 bases respectively, with 7 bases between them. The CDR3 is CASSYGQDYGYTF. The CDR3 bases are TGTGCCAGCAGTTACGGGCAGGACTATGGCTACACCTTC.

In this sample, this clone turned up a few times. The V gene is TRBV14, the J gene TRBJ1-3; 7 bases line up with TRBD1. Germline V CDR1 and CDR2: SGHDN, FVKESK. The CDR3 is 16 residues long. The V and J ends lost 4 bases and 0 bases, in that order; junction bases with no gene match: 6. Here the CDR3 reads CASSRLGTVSGNTIYF. The DNA for the CDR3 is TGTGCCAGCAGCCGGCTTGGGACAGTCTCTGGAAACACCATATATTTT.

The sample holds a few counts of this clone. The V call is TRBV11-2, the J call TRBJ1-3; a weak D match, TRBD1 (5 bases). V shed 4 bases and J shed 6 bases, with 10 bases lying between them. In germline, CDR1 is SGHAT, CDR2 FQNNGV. The CDR3 sequence is 13 residues long. The CDR3 DNA reads as TGTGCCAGCAGCTCTACAGGTTTAAACACCATATATTTT. Translation gives CASSSTGLNTIYF.

This rearrangement joins TRBV5-1 to TRBJ2-1, with TRBD1 matching 7 bases. Germline V gene data show CDR1 as SGHRS and CDR2 as YFSETQ. The CDR3 has 15 amino acids. Trimming cost V 3 bases and J 6 bases; bases outside gene matches: 9. CDR3 DNA: TGCGCCAGCAGCTCGGACAGGCCGGAGGTCAATGAGCAGTTCTTC. Translated: CASSSDRPEVNEQFF.